These T cell receptor beta chains were read from a single sample in a study of breast tumors, draining lymph nodes, adjacent tissues. A single record per CDR3 protein comes from TCRdb applying MiXCR to the multiplex PCR reads. The sample contains more than 200,000 distinct CDR3 sequences, 32% of which appear only once. Sequenced: axillary lymph node tissue. These receptors all come from a female donor with breast cancer. Some clones in this sample may be carry-over from other donors' samples. Each CDR3 is given with its conserved first and last residue. D genes are given only for firm matches. The size entry is marked missing in some rows and otherwise reads once, few, many or a size class.

clone_size	v_call	d_call	j_call	cdr3_aa
many	TRBV9	NA	TRBJ2-7	CASSVAETGGRYEQYF
many	TRBV7-8	TRBD1	TRBJ2-6	CASSLDLQGLRPGANVLTF
NA	TRBV20-1	NA	TRBJ1-5	CSAAFTSGNQPQHF
many	TRBV6-6	NA	TRBJ1-2	CASRSSAANYGYTF
NA	TRBV2	NA	TRBJ1-3	CASSRQPSGNTIYF
many	TRBV5-8	TRBD2	TRBJ2-1	CASSSGSLDEQFF
many	TRBV6-2/TRBV6-3	TRBD2	TRBJ2-7	CASRPRGSGSYEQYF
many	TRBV19	TRBD1	TRBJ1-4	CASSITGGREKLFF
many	TRBV19	NA	TRBJ2-5	CASSIGGGFQETQYF
many	TRBV7-3	TRBD2	TRBJ2-1	CASSSQAGVSYNEQFF
many	TRBV9	NA	TRBJ2-7	CASSSRNYEQYF
NA	TRBV6-5	TRBD1	TRBJ2-7	CASSPQRTGTYEQYF
many	TRBV18	NA	TRBJ2-7	CASSPHLGHYEQYF
NA	TRBV29-1	TRBD1	TRBJ2-1	CSVGTGQEQFF
NA	TRBV6-1	TRBD2	TRBJ2-1	CASTPGTSGRQYNEQFF
many	TRBV4-1	NA	TRBJ2-3	CASSQVDGGTDTQYF
many	TRBV19	TRBD1	TRBJ2-2	CASSPGTVNTGELFF
NA	TRBV12-3/TRBV12-4	TRBD1	TRBJ1-1	CASQGTGKTEAFF
NA	TRBV12-3/TRBV12-4	NA	TRBJ1-2	CASSPGQRGYTF
NA	TRBV7-3	TRBD2	TRBJ2-1	CASSYAGTSGSSYNEQFF
many	TRBV7-9	TRBD1	TRBJ1-2	CASSLGAGQVYGYPF
NA	TRBV9	NA	TRBJ1-6	CASSGHFRTNYPLHF
many	TRBV4-3	TRBD1	TRBJ1-2	CASSQGTGGGYTF